This T cell receptor (beta chain) stems from a study of siplizumab effects on memory and regulatory T cells. Study-wide results and limits: Suppressive activity of Tregs proliferating in siplizumab cultures remained unconfirmed. Memory T cells appeared less diverse than naive cells, which seemed to contribute substantially to alloresponse. The alloreactive clones that mapped to unstimulated subsets made up only a minor fraction.

TCRdb keeps only in-frame clones here, not all; method: immunoSEQ multiplex PCR. The sample consists of 90,000 to 150,000 clones, over 85% of them appearing once. The germline CDR1 and CDR2 sequences are SGHAT and FQDESV (reference sequence). V lost 6 bases and J 4 bases, leaving 16 bases between the germline ends. CDR3 length equals 14 residues. The table lists this clone with a few counts. Its target is not known. The chain carries TRBV11-1 and TRBJ2-7, with D perhaps matching TRBD1 (6 bases). The sample taken for sequencing was non-Treg CD4+ T cells sorted from blood. The origin of this receptor is a human donor in good health. CDR3 DNA sequence: TGTGCCAGCAGTCGAACAGGGTCTAGGTACGAGCAGTACTTC. It translates to CASSRTGSRYEQYF.